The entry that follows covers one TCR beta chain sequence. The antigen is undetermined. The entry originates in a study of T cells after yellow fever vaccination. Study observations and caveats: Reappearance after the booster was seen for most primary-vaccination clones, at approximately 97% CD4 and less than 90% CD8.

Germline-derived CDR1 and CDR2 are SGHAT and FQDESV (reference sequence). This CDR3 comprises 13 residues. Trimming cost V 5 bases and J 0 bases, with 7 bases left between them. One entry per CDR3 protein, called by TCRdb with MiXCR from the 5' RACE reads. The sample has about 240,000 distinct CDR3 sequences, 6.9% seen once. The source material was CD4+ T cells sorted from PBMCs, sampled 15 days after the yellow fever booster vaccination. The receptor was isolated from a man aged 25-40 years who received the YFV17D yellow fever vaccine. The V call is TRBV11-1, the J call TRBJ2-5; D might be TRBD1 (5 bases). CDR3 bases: TGTGCCAGCAGCCTCAGGGACCAAGAGACCCAGTACTTC. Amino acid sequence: CASSLRDQETQYF.